Detailed here is one T cell receptor beta chain. The antigen remains undetermined. This sample was taken from a study of T cell responses to AZD1222 COVID-19 vaccine. Study overall: Samples with a second dose at about 4 or about 12 weeks were pooled together.

Study-wide results and limits: It should be noted that donors were predominantly white British and more often female, and clonal diversity was possibly underestimated.

Only in-frame clones appear in the TCRdb table, and some are missing; sequencing was by immunoSEQ multiplex PCR. The sample holds around 69,000 clones, around 84% seen once. V was trimmed by 3 bases and J by 4 bases, leaving 13 bases between them. Germline values: CDR1 LNHDA, CDR2 SQIVND (reference sequence). The CDR3 covers 15 residues. This clonotype was sampled from an adult in good health. The sequencing here drew on peripheral blood, taken on day 0 of AZD1222 vaccination. The V and J genes are TRBV19 and TRBJ2-1; the D gene is possibly TRBD1 (6 bases). The chain's CDR3 is CASSIWSGTYNEQFF. In DNA form, the CDR3 reads TGTGCCAGTAGTATTTGGTCAGGGACATACAATGAGCAGTTCTTC.